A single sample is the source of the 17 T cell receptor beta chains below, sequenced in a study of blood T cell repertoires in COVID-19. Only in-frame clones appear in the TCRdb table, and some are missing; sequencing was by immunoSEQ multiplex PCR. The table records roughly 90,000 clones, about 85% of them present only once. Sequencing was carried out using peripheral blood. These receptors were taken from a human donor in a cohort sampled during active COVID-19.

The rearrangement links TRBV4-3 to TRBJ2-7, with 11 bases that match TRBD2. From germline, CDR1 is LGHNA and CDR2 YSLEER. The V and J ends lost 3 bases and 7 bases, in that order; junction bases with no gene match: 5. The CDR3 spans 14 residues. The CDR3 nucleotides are TGCGCCAGCAGCCACGGGACTAGCGGTTTGGAGCAGTACTTC. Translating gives CASSHGTSGLEQYF.

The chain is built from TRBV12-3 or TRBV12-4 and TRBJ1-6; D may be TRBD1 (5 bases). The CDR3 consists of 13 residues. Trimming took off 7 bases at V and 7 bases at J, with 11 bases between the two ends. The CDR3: CASKRQRNSPLHF. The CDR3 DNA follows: TGTGCCAGCAAAAGACAGCGAAATTCACCCCTCCACTTT.

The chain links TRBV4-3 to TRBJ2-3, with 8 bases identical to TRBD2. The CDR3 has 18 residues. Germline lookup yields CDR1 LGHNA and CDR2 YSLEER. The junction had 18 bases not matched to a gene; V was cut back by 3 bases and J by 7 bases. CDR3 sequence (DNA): TGCGCCAGCAGCCAGGACTTCAGCGGGAGAGGGCACATAAATACGCAGTATTTT. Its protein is CASSQDFSGRGHINTQYF.

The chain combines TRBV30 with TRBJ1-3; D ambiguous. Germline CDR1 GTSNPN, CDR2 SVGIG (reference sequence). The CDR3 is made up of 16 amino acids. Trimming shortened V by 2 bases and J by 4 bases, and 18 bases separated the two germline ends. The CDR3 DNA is TGTGCCTGGAGTCGAAGACAATTCTATGCCGGAAACACCATATATTTT. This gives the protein CAWSRRQFYAGNTIYF.

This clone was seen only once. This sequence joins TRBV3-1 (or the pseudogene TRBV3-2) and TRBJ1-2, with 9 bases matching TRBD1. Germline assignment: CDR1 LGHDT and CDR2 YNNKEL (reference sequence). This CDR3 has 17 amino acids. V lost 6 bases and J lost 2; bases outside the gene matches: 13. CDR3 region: CASSPPPGQGPNYGYTF. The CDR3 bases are TGTGCCAGCAGTCCCCCACCGGGACAGGGCCCCAACTATGGCTACACCTTC.

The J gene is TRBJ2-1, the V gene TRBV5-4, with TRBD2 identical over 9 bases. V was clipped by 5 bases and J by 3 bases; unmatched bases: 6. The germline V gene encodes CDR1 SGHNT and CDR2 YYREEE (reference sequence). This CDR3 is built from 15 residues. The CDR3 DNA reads TGTGCCAGCAGGAAGACTAGCGGAGACTACAATGAGCAGTTCTTC. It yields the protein CASRKTSGDYNEQFF. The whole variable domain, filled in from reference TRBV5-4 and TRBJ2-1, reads ETGVTQSPTHLIKTRGQQVTLRCSSQSGHNTVSWYQQALGQGPQFIFQYYREEENGRGNFPPRFSGLQFPNYSSELNVNALELDDSALYLCASRKTSGDYNEQFFGPGTRLTVL.

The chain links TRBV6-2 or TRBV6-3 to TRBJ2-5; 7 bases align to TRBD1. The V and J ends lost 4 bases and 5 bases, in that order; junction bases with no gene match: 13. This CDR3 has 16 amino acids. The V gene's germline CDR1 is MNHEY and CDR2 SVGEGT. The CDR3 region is CASSSLRLDRVETQYF. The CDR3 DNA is TGTGCCAGCAGTTCACTCCGCTTAGACAGGGTGGAGACCCAGTACTTC.

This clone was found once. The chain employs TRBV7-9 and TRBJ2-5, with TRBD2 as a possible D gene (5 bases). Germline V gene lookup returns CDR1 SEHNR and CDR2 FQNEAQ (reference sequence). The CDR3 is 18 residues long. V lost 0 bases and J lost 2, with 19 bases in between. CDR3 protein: CASSLAQRSLELQETQYF. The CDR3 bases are TGTGCCAGCAGCTTAGCCCAGCGGAGCCTTGAACTACAAGAGACCCAGTACTTC.

The CDR3 loop reads CAIAGSGANVLTF. The CDR3 nucleotides are TGTGCCATCGCAGGGTCTGGGGCCAACGTCCTGACTTTC. The chain employs TRBV15 and TRBJ2-6; D is possibly TRBD1 (5 bases). Between the trimmed V and J ends, which lost 10 bases and 1 base, there was a span of 8 bases. Germline loops: CDR1 LNHNV, CDR2 YYDKDF (reference sequence). CDR3 length: 13 residues.

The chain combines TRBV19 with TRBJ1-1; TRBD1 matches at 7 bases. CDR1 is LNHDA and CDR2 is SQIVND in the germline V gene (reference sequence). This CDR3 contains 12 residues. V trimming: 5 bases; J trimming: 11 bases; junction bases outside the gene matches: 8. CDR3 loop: CASSSNDRVAFF. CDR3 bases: TGTGCCAGTAGTTCCAATGACAGGGTCGCTTTCTTT.

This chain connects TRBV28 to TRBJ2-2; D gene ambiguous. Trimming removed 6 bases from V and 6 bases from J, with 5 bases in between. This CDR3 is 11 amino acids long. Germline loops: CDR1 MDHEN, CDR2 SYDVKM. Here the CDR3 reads CASSRAGELFF. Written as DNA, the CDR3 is TGTGCCAGCAGCCGGGCCGGGGAGCTGTTTTTT. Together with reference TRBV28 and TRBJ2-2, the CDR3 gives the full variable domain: DVKVTQSSRYLVKRTGEKVFLECVQDMDHENMFWYRQDPGLGLRLIYFSYDVKMKEKGDIPEGYSVSREKKERFSLILESASTNQTSMYLCASSRAGELFFGEGSRLTVL.

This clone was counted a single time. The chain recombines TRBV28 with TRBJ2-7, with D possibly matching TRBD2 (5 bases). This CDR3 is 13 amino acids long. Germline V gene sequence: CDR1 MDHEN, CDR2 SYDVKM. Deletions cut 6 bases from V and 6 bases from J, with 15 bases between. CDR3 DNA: TGTGCCAGCAGGTACGGGGTCCCTCCCGAGCAGTACTTC. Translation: CASRYGVPPEQYF. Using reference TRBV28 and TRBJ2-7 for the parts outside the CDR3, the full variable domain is DVKVTQSSRYLVKRTGEKVFLECVQDMDHENMFWYRQDPGLGLRLIYFSYDVKMKEKGDIPEGYSVSREKKERFSLILESASTNQTSMYLCASRYGVPPEQYFGPGTRLTVT.

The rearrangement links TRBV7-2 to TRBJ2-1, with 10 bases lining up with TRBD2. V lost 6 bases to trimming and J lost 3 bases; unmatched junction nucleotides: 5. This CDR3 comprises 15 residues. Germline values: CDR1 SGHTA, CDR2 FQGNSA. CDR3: CASRGSGGIYNEQFF. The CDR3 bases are TGTGCCAGCAGGGGTAGCGGGGGGATCTACAATGAGCAGTTCTTC. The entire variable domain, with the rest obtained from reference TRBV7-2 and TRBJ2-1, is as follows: GAGVSQSPSNKVTEKGKDVELRCDPISGHTALYWYRQSLGQGLEFLIYFQGNSAPDKSGLPSDRFSAERTGGSVSTLTIQRTQQEDSAVYLCASRGSGGIYNEQFFGPGTRLTVL.

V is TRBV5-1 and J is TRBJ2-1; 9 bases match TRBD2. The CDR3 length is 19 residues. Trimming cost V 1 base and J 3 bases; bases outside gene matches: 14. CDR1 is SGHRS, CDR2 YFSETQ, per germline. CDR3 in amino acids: CASSLSPRGGGAYYNEQFF. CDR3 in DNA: TGCGCCAGCAGCTTGTCTCCTAGAGGCGGGGGGGCTTACTACAATGAGCAGTTCTTC.

The CDR3 protein is CASSYGGRSDTQYF. CDR3 in DNA: TGTGCCAGCAGTTACGGTGGGCGTTCAGATACGCAGTATTTT. The chain uses TRBV6-5 and TRBJ2-3; no reliable D call. This CDR3 has 14 amino acids. The germline V gene has CDR1 MNHEY and CDR2 SVGAGI. Trimming left V 2 bases short and J 4 bases short, with 10 bases between.

The CDR3, as DNA: TGTGCCGTGGGGGGGCGGACCGTTCCCTACGAGCAGTACTTC. This gives the protein CAVGGRTVPYEQYF. This rearrangement joins TRBV7-6 to TRBJ2-7, with D perhaps matching TRBD2 (7 bases). Germline loops: CDR1 SGHVS, CDR2 FNYEAQ. Deletions cut 11 bases from V and 2 bases from J, with 19 bases between. This CDR3 contains 14 residues.

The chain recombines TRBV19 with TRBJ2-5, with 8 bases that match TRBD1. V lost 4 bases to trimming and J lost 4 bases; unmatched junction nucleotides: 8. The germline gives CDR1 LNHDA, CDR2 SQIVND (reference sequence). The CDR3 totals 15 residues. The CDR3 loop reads CASSKGQGGGETQYF. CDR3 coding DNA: TGTGCCAGTAGTAAAGGACAGGGAGGAGGAGAGACCCAGTACTTC.